The text below deals with one TCR beta chain. The target antigen is unknown. This sample stems from a study of immune evolution from preneoplasia to lung adenocarcinoma. Sequencing was performed with immunoSEQ multiplex PCR; in TCRdb, only in-frame clones are kept and a portion is missing. The data hold 4,000 to 5,500 clones, with about 85% observed a single time. The CDR3 contains 13 residues. Trimming pared 5 bases from V and 10 bases from J, leaving 15 bases between. The germline CDR1 and CDR2 sequences are MNHNY and SVGAGI (reference sequence). Study conclusions and caveats: Later-stage lesions appeared to have more T cells, more diversity, less clonality.

Between the mid-2010s and the late 2010s, patients underwent resection in Japan or China. H&E slides confirmed each diagnosis, reviewed by two pathologists independently. The material sequenced was FFPE adjacent normal lung tissue. V and J are TRBV6-6 and TRBJ2-1; possible D gene TRBD1, 5 bases. The sequence was collected from a donor aged 70 or older with lung adenocarcinoma. Written as DNA, the CDR3 is TGTGCCAGCAGTCGCAGTAGGGGTGGGGAGCAGTTCTTC. Its protein product is CASSRSRGGEQFF.